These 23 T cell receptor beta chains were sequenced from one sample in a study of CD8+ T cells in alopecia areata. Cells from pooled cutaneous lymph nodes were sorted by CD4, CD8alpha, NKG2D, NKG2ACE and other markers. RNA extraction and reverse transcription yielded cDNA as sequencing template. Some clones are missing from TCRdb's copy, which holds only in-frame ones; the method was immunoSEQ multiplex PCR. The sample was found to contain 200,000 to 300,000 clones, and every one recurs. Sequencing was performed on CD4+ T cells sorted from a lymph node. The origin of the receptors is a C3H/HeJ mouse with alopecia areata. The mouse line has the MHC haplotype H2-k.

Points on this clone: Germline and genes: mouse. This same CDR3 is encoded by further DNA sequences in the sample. CDR3 amino acids: CASGRDSYEQYF. The sequenced part of the CDR3 DNA is TGTGCCAGCGGGCGGGACAGCTAT. The V gene is TRBV13-2, the J gene TRBJ2-7; 7 bases fit TRBD1. The read finishes 4 residues shy of the CDR3 end, and the germline J gene is used to complete it. Trimming at V came to 5 bases and at J to 3 bases, leaving 2 bases not matched to a gene. CDR1 is NNHNN, CDR2 SYGAGS, per germline (reference sequence). The CDR3 is 12 amino acids.

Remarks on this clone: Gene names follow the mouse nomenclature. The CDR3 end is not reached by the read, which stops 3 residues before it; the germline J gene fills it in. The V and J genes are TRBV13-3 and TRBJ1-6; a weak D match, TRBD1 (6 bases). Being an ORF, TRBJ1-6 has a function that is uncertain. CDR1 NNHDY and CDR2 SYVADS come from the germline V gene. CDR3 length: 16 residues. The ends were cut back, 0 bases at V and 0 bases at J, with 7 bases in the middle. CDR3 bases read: TGTGCCAGCAGTGATGCACAGGGTTCCTATAATTCGCCC. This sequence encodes CASSDAQGSYNSP. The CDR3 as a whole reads CASSDAQGSYNSPLYF.

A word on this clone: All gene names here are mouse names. CDR3 residues: CAWGGGKDTQYF. The CDR3 bases that were read are TGTGCCTGGGGTGGGGGAAAAGAC. The chain combines TRBV31 with TRBJ2-5; D might be TRBD2 (6 bases). The read ends 4 residues before the CDR3 terminus; that terminus is restored from the germline J gene. CDR1 and CDR2 (germline): GKSSPN, SITVG. CDR3 size: 12 residues. Full variable domain (outside the CDR3, taken from reference TRBV31 and TRBJ2-5): AQTIHQWPVAEIKAVGSPLSLGCTIKGKSSPNLYWYWQATGGTLQQLFYSITVGQVESVVQLNLSASRPKDDQFILSTEKLLLSHSGFYLCAWGGGKDTQYFGPGTRLLVL.

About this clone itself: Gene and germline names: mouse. This CDR3 reads CASSDLGGVAETLYF. CDR3 DNA, as far as it was read: TGTGCCAGCAGTGACCTGGGGGGGGTAGCAGAA. The chain couples TRBV13-3 to TRBJ2-3; 9 bases agree with TRBD2. Read sequence stops 4 residues before the CDR3 end, and the germline J gene provides the missing end. The junction had 4 bases not matched to a gene; V was cut back by 2 bases and J by 3 bases. Germline V gene data show CDR1 as NNHDY and CDR2 as SYVADS. The CDR3 is 15 residues long.

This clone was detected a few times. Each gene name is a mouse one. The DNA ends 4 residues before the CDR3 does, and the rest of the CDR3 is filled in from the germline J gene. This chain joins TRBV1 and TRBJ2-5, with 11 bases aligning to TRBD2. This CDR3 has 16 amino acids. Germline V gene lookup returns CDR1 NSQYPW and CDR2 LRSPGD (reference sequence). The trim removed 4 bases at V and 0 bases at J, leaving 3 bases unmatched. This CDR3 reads CTCSGDWGINQDTQYF. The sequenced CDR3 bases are TGCACCTGCAGTGGGGACTGGGGGATTAACCAAGAC.

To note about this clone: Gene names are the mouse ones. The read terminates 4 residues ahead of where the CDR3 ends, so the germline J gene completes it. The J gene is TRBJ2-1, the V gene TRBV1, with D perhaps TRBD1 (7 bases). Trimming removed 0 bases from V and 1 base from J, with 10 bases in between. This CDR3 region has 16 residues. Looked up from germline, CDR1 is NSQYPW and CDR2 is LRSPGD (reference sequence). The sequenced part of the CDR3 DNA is TGCACCTGCAGTGCAGAGGCAGGGGGGAACTATGCT. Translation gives CTCSAEAGGNYA. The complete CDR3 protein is CTCSAEAGGNYAEQFF.

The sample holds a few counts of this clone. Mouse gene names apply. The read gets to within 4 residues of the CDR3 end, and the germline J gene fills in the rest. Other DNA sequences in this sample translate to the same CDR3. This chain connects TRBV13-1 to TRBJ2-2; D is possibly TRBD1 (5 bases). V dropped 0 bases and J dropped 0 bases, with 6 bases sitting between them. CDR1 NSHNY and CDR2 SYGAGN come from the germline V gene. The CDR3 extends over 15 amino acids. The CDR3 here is CASSDEGANTGQLYF. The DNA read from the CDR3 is TGTGCCAGCAGTGATGAAGGGGCAAACACCGGG.

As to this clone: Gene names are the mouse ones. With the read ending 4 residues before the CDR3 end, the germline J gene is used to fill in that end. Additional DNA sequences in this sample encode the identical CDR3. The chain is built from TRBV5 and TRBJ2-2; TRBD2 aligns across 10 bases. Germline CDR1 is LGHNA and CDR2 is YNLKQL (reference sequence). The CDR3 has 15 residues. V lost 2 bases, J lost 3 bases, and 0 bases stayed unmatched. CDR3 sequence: CASSQTGGDTGQLYF. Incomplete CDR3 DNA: TGTGCCAGCAGCCAAACTGGGGGGGACACCGGG.

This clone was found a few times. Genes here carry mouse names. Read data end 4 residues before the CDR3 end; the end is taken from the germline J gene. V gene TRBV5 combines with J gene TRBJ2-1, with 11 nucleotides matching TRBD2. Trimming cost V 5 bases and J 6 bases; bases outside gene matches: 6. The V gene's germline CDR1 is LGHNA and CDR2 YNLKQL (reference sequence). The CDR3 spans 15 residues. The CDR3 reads CASSDYWGGVAEQFF. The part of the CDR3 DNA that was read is TGTGCCAGCAGCGATTACTGGGGGGGCGTTGCT.

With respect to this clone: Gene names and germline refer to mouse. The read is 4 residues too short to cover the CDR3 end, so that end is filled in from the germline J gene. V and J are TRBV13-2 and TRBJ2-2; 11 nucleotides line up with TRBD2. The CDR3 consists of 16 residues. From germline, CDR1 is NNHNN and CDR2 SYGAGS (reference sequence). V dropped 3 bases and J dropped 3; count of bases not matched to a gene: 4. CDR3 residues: CASGAPGLGDTGQLYF. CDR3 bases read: TGTGCCAGCGGTGCTCCGGGACTGGGGGACACCGGG.

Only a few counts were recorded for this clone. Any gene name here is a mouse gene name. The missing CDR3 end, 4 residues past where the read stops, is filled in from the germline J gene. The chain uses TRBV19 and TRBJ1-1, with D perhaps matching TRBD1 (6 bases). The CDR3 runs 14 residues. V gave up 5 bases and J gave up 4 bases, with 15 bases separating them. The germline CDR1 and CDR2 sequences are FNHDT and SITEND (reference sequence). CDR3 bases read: TGTGCCAGCAGCAATACAGGGCTCGGCACA. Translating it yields CASSNTGLGT. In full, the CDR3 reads CASSNTGLGTEVFF.

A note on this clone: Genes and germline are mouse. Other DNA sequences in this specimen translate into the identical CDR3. CDR3 amino acids: CASGDAGDEQYF. The sequenced part of the CDR3 DNA is TGTGCCAGCGGTGATGCTGGGGAT. The chain employs TRBV13-2 and TRBJ2-7; a possible D gene is TRBD2 (6 bases). The read falls 4 residues short of the CDR3 end, and the missing part is taken from the germline J gene. Germline CDR1 and CDR2: NNHNN and SYGAGS (reference sequence). CDR3 size: 12 residues.

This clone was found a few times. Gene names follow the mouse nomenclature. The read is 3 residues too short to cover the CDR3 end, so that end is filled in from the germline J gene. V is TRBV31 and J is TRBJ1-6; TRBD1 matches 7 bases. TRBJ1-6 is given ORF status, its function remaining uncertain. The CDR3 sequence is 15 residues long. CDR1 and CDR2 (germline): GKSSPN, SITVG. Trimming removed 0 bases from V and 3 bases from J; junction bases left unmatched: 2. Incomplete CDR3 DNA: TGTGCCTGGAGTCTACCAGGGGGCTATAATTCGCCC. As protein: CAWSLPGGYNSP. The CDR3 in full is CAWSLPGGYNSPLYF.

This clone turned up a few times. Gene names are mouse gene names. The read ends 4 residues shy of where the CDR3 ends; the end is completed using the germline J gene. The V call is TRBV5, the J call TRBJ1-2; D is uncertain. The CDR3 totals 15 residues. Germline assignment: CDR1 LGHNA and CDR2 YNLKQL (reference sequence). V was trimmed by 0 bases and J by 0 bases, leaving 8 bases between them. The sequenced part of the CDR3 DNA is TGTGCCAGCAGCCAAGATACTCAGGCAAACTCC. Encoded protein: CASSQDTQANS. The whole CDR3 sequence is CASSQDTQANSDYTF.

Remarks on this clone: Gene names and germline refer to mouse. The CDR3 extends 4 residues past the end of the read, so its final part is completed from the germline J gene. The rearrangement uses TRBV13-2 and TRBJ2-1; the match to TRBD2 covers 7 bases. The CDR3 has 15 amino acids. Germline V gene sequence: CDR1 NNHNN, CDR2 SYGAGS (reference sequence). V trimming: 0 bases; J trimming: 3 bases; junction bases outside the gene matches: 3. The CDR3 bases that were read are TGTGCCAGCGGTGATGCCCCTGGGGGCTATGCT. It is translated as CASGDAPGGYA. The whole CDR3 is CASGDAPGGYAEQFF.

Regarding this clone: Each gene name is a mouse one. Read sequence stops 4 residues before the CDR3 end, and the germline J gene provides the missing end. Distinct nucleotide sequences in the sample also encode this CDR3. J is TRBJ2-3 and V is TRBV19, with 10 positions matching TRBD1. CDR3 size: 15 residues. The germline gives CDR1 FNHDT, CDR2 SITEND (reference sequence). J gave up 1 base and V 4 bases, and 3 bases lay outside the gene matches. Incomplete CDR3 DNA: TGTGCCAGCAGTCGGGACAGGGGTGGTGCAGAA. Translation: CASSRDRGGAE. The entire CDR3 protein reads CASSRDRGGAETLYF.

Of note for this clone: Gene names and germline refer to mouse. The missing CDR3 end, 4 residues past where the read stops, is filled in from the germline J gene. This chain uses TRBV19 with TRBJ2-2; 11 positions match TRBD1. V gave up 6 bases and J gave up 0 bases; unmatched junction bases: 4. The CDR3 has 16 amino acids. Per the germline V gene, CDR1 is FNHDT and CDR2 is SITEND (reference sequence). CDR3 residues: CASTSGQGANTGQLYF. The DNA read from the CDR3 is TGTGCCAGCACCTCGGGACAGGGGGCAAACACCGGG.

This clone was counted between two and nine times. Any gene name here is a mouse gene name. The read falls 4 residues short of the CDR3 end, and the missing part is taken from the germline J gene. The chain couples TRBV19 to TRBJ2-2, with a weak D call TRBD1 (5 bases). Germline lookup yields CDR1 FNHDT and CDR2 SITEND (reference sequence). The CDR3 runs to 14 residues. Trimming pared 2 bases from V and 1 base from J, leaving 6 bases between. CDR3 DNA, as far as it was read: TGTGCCAGCAGTATGACAGAAAACACCGGG. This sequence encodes CASSMTENTG. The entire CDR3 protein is CASSMTENTGQLYF.

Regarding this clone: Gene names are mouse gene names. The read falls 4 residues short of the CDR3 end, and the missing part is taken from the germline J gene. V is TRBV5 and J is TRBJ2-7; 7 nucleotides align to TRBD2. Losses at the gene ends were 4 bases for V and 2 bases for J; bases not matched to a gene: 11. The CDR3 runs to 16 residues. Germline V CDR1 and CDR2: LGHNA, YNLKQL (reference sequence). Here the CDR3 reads CASSRRPGGGTYEQYF. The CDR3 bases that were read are TGTGCCAGCAGCCGCCGACCTGGGGGAGGCACCTAT.

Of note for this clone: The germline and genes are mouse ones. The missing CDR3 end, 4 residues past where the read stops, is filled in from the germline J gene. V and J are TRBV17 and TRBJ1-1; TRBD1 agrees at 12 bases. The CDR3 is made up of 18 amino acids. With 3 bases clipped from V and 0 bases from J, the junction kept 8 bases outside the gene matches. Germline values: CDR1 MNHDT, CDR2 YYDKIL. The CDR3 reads CASSRFPGQGATNTEVFF. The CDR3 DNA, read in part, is TGTGCTAGCAGTAGGTTCCCGGGACAGGGGGCTACAAACACA.

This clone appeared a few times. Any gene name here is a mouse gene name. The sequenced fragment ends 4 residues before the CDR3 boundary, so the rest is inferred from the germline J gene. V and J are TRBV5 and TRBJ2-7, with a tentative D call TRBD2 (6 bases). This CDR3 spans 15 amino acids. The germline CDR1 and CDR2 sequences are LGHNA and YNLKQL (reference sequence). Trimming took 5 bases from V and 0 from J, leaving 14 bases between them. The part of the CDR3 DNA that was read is TGTGCCAGCAGCTCAACTTGGGGGAGCTCCTAT. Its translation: CASSSTWGSSY. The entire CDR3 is CASSSTWGSSYEQYF.

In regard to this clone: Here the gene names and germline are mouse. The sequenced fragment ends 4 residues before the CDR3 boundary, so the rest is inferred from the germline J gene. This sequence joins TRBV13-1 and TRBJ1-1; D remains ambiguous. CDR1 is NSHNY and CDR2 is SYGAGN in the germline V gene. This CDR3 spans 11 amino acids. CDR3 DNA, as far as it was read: TGTGCCAGCAGTGAGCAGAAA. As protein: CASSEQK. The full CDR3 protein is CASSEQKEVFF.

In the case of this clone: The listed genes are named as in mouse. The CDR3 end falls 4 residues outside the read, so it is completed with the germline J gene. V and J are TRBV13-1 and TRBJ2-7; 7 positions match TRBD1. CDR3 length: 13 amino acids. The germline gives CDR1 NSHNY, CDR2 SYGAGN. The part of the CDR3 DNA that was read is TGTGCCAGCAGTGTCCGGGACAGATAT. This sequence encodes CASSVRDRY. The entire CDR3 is CASSVRDRYEQYF.